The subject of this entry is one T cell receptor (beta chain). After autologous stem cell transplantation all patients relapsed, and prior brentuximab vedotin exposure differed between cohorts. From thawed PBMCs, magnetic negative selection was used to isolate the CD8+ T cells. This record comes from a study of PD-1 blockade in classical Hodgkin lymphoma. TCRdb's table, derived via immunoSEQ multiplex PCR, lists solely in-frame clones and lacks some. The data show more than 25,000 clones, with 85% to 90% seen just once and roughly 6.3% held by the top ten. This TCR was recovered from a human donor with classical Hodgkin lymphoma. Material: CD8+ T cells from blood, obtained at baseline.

The CDR3 DNA reads TGTGCCAGCAGCTTGGAGGATACGGCCTACGAGCAGTACTTC. It is translated as CASSLEDTAYEQYF. The J gene is TRBJ2-7, the V gene TRBV5-4; D ambiguous. Germline-derived CDR1 and CDR2 are SGHNT and YYREEE (reference sequence). V was pared by 0 bases and J by 2 bases, with 9 bases between. The CDR3 is 14 amino acids.